The following is a T cell receptor beta chain sequence with its context. These data come from a study of control samples from healthy donors and cancer patients. Method: immunoSEQ multiplex PCR; TCRdb's copy keeps in-frame clones and lacks some. The profile covers 110,000 or so clones, with 89% appearing a single time and 40% taken by the ten largest. This TCR was sampled from a man in his fifties or sixties in good health. Sequences were obtained from blood.

The CDR3 loop reads CATGEGFSYNSPLHF. The CDR3 coding sequence is TGTGCCACCGGGGAGGGATTCTCCTATAATTCACCCCTCCACTTT. The J gene is TRBJ1-6, the V gene TRBV19; D not resolved. Germline V CDR1 and CDR2: LNHDA, SQIVND (reference sequence). Trimming stripped 10 bases from V and 0 bases from J, with 13 bases between. This CDR3 has 15 amino acids.